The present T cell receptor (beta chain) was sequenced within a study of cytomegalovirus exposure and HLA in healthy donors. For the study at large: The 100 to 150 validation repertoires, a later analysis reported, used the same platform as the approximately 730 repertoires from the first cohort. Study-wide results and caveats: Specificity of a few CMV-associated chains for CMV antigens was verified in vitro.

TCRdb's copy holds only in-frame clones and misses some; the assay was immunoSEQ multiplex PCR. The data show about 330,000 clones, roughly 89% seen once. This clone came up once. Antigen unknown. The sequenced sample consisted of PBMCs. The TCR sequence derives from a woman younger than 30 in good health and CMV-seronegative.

The CDR3 reads CASSPTSGRVDTQYF. The CDR3 DNA reads TGCGCCAGCAGCCCGACTAGCGGGAGGGTAGATACGCAGTATTTT. The genes are TRBV5-1 and TRBJ2-3, with 14 bases that match TRBD2. The trim removed 4 bases at V and 5 bases at J, leaving 3 bases unmatched. The CDR3 has 15 amino acids. Germline CDR1 is SGHRS and CDR2 is YFSETQ.